Shown below are 16 T cell receptor beta chains from a single sample sequenced in a study of sequential checkpoint blockade in melanoma (dated by TCRdb to between 2019 and 2020). Reading the label with the study, this specimen's treatment or condition is: randomized to nivolumab then ipilimumab (arm A) or the reverse (arm B). The library was built by means of the immunoSEQ multiplex PCR assay. TCRdb obtained this table from immuneACCESS and retained in-frame rearrangements with V and J assigned. These tables miss some clones; where compared with another copy, unresolved V genes account for less than half of the shortfall, and the remainder is unexplained. The sample data list 17,000 or so clones, and roughly 66% of these were observed just once. The top ten constitute over 20% of the sample. This sample comprised CD8+ T cells sorted from blood (inferred from file names), obtained from a patient given nivolumab and ipilimumab in sequence. Source of these receptors: a human donor with melanoma.

This chain connects TRBV7-9 to TRBJ1-5; no firm D call. Germline assignment: CDR1 SEHNR and CDR2 FQNEAQ (reference sequence). V lost 5 bases, J lost 0 bases, and 11 bases lay in between. The CDR3 has 15 residues. The CDR3 protein is CASSRDTYSNQPQHF. CDR3 nucleotides: TGTGCCAGCAGCAGAGACACCTATAGCAATCAGCCCCAGCATTTT.

This chain joins TRBV9 and TRBJ1-5; D possibly corresponds to TRBD1 (5 bases). This CDR3 has 14 amino acids. The V gene lost 3 bases and the J gene lost 2 bases, with 9 bases spanning the gap. Germline V CDR1 and CDR2: SGDLS, YYNGEE. The CDR3 sequence is CASSDDSRNQPQHF. The CDR3 coding sequence is TGTGCCAGCAGCGATGACAGTCGCAATCAGCCCCAGCATTTT.

This rearrangement joins TRBV4-1 to TRBJ1-1; 7 bases fit TRBD1. With 0 bases clipped from V and 2 bases from J, the junction kept 6 bases outside the gene matches. Germline assignment: CDR1 MGHRA and CDR2 YSYEKL. The CDR3 totals 16 residues. The CDR3, as DNA: TGCGCCAGCAGCCAAGACGCGGGGACAGCTAACACTGAAGCTTTCTTT. Encoded protein: CASSQDAGTANTEAFF.

This clone was seen just once. This chain joins TRBV6-1 and TRBJ2-1; D is perhaps TRBD2 (6 bases). Germline loops: CDR1 MNHNS, CDR2 SASEGT. The ends were cut back, 0 bases at V and 10 bases at J, with 13 bases in the middle. This CDR3 has 14 amino acids. The chain's CDR3 is CASSEATRPGEQFF. In nucleotides, the CDR3 is TGTGCCAGCAGTGAAGCGACTAGACCAGGGGAGCAGTTCTTC.

This clone was observed a single time. V is TRBV6-5 and J is TRBJ2-7; possibly TRBD2 for D (5 bases). CDR3 length: 13 amino acids. V gave up 5 bases and J gave up 2 bases, with 10 bases separating them. CDR1 MNHEY and CDR2 SVGAGI come from the germline V gene. The CDR3 is CASSEGRTYEQYF. The CDR3 bases are TGTGCCAGCAGTGAGGGTCGGACCTACGAGCAGTACTTC.

Note on this clone: This sequence may be a read error, since a much larger clone differs from it by one base. The V gene is TRBV4-2, the J gene TRBJ2-7, with 8 bases lining up with TRBD1. Trimming took 4 bases from V and 2 from J; bases not matched to a gene: 7. The CDR3 covers 15 residues. Per the germline V gene, CDR1 is LGHNA and CDR2 is YNFKEQ. In nucleotides, the CDR3 is TGTGCCAGCAGCCCGAGCGCGACAGGGGCCTACGAGCAGTACTTC. Translated, it gives CASSPSATGAYEQYF.

The chain combines TRBV2 with TRBJ1-6; perhaps TRBD1 as D (5 bases). V was shortened by 1 base and J by 8 bases, with 15 bases between the two germline ends. The V gene's germline CDR1 is SNHLY and CDR2 FYNNEI. This CDR3 region has 16 residues. CDR3 loop: CASSEGRTRSDSPLHF. The CDR3 bases are TGTGCCAGCAGTGAAGGTAGGACACGGTCGGATTCACCCCTCCACTTT.

The rearrangement uses TRBV2 and TRBJ2-2, with D possibly TRBD2 on 6 matching bases. Germline CDR1 SNHLY, CDR2 FYNNEI. The CDR3 consists of 16 residues. V shed 7 bases and J shed 3 bases, with 18 bases lying between them. Here the CDR3 DNA reads TGTGCCAGCACCCTTCTTGGGGGAGGTGACACCGGGGAGCTGTTTTTT. It yields the protein CASTLLGGGDTGELFF.

There are a few counts of this clone. This chain connects TRBV7-2 to TRBJ1-3, with D possibly TRBD1 on 6 matching bases. This CDR3 has 16 amino acids. Germline CDR1 and CDR2: SGHTA and FQGNSA. V lost 2 bases and J 0 bases, leaving 11 bases between the germline ends. CDR3 region: CASSLNRANSGNTIYF. The CDR3 nucleotides are TGTGCCAGCAGCTTAAACAGGGCGAACTCTGGAAACACCATATATTTT.

The chain uses TRBV7-3 and TRBJ2-2; TRBD1 might be the D (6 bases). Trimming shortened V by 3 bases and J by 4 bases, and 12 bases separated the two germline ends. The CDR3 has 15 residues. Looked up from germline, CDR1 is SGHTA and CDR2 is FQGTGA. CDR3 residues: CASSFLGGGTGELFF. DNA of the CDR3: TGTGCCAGCAGCTTCTTAGGGGGTGGCACCGGGGAGCTGTTTTTT.

Here the CDR3 reads CASSYSAGEETQYF. Written as DNA, the CDR3 is TGTGCCAGCAGTTACTCGGCGGGGGAAGAGACCCAGTACTTC. The rearrangement links TRBV6-5 to TRBJ2-5; TRBD2 matches at 7 bases. Trimming at V came to 0 bases and at J to 3 bases, leaving 1 base not matched to a gene. The CDR3 is 14 residues long. The V gene's germline CDR1 is MNHEY and CDR2 SVGAGI.

J is TRBJ1-3 and V is TRBV6-1; 8 positions match TRBD1. V shed 3 bases and J 4 bases; nucleotides not matched to a gene: 17. The CDR3 is 19 amino acids. Germline V lookup: CDR1 MNHNS, CDR2 SASEGT. The CDR3 loop reads CASSEGTGFPAQGGNTIYF. The CDR3, as DNA: TGTGCCAGCAGTGAGGGGACAGGCTTTCCGGCCCAGGGAGGAAACACCATATATTTT.

The rearrangement links TRBV7-9 to TRBJ1-5; a possible D gene is TRBD1 (6 bases). Germline V gene data show CDR1 as SEHNR and CDR2 as FQNEAQ (reference sequence). This CDR3 has 16 amino acids. V lost 1 base to trimming and J lost 4 bases, with 14 bases between them. CDR3: CASSLGEQGWNQPQHF. Written as DNA, the CDR3 is TGTGCCAGCAGCTTAGGCGAGCAGGGGTGGAATCAGCCCCAGCATTTT.

The rearrangement links TRBV30 to TRBJ1-5, with D unresolved. CDR1 GTSNPN and CDR2 SVGIG come from the germline V gene (reference sequence). V lost 7 bases and J 4 bases, leaving 23 bases between the germline ends. This CDR3 comprises 16 residues. The CDR3 sequence: CAYRASPGTVNQPQHF. The CDR3, as DNA: TGTGCCTACCGGGCCTCCCCGGGAACAGTAAATCAGCCCCAGCATTTT.

Worth noting for this clone: The sample contains more than one DNA sequence encoding this CDR3. The gene calls are TRBV10-2 and TRBJ1-5; 8 bases agree with TRBD1. Per the germline V gene, CDR1 is WSHSY and CDR2 is SAAADI. The CDR3 length is 14 residues. Trimming took 0 bases from V and 6 from J; bases not matched to a gene: 1. The CDR3 spells CASSESTGVQPQHF. Written as DNA, the CDR3 is TGCGCCAGCAGTGAGTCGACAGGGGTTCAGCCCCAGCATTTT.

The rearrangement links TRBV4-1 to TRBJ2-7; D is possibly TRBD1 (5 bases). The CDR3 spans 17 residues. V was cut by 1 base and J by 2 bases, with 18 bases left in between. Germline CDR1 and CDR2: MGHRA and YSYEKL. The CDR3 nucleotides are TGCGCCAGCAGCCAAGGCGCACAGGCCCTTAACGCCTACGAGCAGTACTTC. Its protein product is CASSQGAQALNAYEQYF.